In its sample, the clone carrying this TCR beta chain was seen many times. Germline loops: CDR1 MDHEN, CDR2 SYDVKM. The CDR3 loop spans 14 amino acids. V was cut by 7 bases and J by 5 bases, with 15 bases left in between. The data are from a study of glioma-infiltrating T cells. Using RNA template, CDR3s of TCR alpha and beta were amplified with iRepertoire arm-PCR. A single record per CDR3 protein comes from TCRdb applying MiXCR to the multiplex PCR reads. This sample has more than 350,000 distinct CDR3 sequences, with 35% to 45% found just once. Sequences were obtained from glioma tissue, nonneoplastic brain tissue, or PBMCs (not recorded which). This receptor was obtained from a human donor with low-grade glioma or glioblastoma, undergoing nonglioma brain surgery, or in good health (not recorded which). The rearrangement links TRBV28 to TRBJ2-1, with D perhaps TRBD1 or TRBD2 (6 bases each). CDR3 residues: CASKGGLRNNEQFF. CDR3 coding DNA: TGTGCCAGCAAGGGGGGCTTGCGGAACAATGAGCAGTTCTTC.